This TCR beta chain came from a study of graft-versus-host responses after intestinal transplantation. Across the whole study: Multivisceral, liver-intestinal, or isolated intestinal transplants were received by the recipients. Tacrolimus and steroids were given for 3 to 4 years to all recipients after anti-thymocyte globulin induction.

The data were produced by immunoSEQ multiplex PCR, yet TCRdb's version contains in-frame clones alone and is incomplete. The table has some 120,000 clones, about nine tenths seen once. V was clipped by 2 bases and J by 6 bases, with 14 bases between them. This CDR3 region has 15 residues. Germline loops: CDR1 SGHTA, CDR2 FQGTGA. A remark on this clone: No antigen is known for it.

The sample here was unstimulated CD4+ T cells sorted from spleen or lymph node cells, taken before intestinal transplant. The chain recombines TRBV7-3 with TRBJ2-1, with D possibly matching TRBD1 (6 bases). The origin of this receptor is a human donor who received an intestinal transplant. The CDR3 sequence: CASSLLGATVNEQFF. The CDR3 DNA sequence: TGTGCCAGCAGCTTATTGGGGGCTACGGTCAATGAGCAGTTCTTC.